A selection of T cell receptor beta chains follows, all from one sample in a study of CD8 T cells in ankylosing spondylitis. TCRdb processed the 5' RACE reads anew with MiXCR; each CDR3 protein has one entry. The data show hundreds of thousands of distinct CDR3 sequences, roughly a quarter seen once. The sample taken for sequencing was blood, either unsorted or a sorted T cell fraction (not recorded which). The receptor source for this set is a male donor with ankylosing spondylitis. Both conserved end residues are part of each CDR3. D genes are given only for firm matches. Clone size is not always given. Where it is, it says once, few, many or a class for expanded clones.

D: .; V: TRBV5-6; size: .; J: TRBJ2-5; DNA: TGTGCCAGCAGACTCGCGTCTGTTTCCTGGGAGACCCAGTACTTC; CDR3: CASRLASVSWETQYF
D: .; V: TRBV12-3/TRBV12-4; size: .; J: TRBJ1-5; DNA: TGTGCCAGCAGTTTAGGGCACTTGGGGCAGCCCCAGCATTTT; CDR3: CASSLGHLGQPQHF
D: .; V: TRBV29-1; size: few; J: TRBJ1-1; DNA: TGCAGCGTCCTCCCCCAGGGAACTGAAGCTTTCTTT; CDR3: CSVLPQGTEAFF
D: .; V: TRBV27; size: .; J: TRBJ1-2; DNA: TGTGCCAGCAGTTCCCCGGGCCTCCCCAGTCCCTATGGCTACACCTTC; CDR3: CASSSPGLPSPYGYTF
D: TRBD1; V: TRBV20-1; size: .; J: TRBJ2-3; DNA: TGCAGTGCTAGCGGGACAGGAGATACGCAGTATTTT; CDR3: CSASGTGDTQYF
D: .; V: TRBV5-1; size: .; J: TRBJ1-2; DNA: TGCGCCAGCAGCTTGCGGGGGGCGTCAGCACTGGATGGCTACACCTTC; CDR3: CASSLRGASALDGYTF
D: .; V: TRBV24-1; size: .; J: TRBJ1-1; DNA: TGTGCCACCAGTGATCAGCAGGATGAAGCTTTCTTT; CDR3: CATSDQQDEAFF
D: .; V: TRBV29-1; size: .; J: TRBJ2-5; DNA: TGCAGCGTTTCCGGCCTAGCGTCGGAGACCCAGTACTTC; CDR3: CSVSGLASETQYF
D: .; V: TRBV12-3/TRBV12-4; size: .; J: TRBJ2-1; DNA: TGTGCCAGCAGTTTAAGCCAGTACAATGAAGAGCAGTTCTTC; CDR3: CASSLSQYNEEQFF
D: TRBD2; V: TRBV7-2; size: .; J: TRBJ2-3; DNA: TGTGCCAGCAGCTTGGCCCTAGCGGGAGGCACAGATACGCAGTATTTT; CDR3: CASSLALAGGTDTQYF
D: TRBD1; V: TRBV7-2; size: few; J: TRBJ1-3; DNA: TGTGCCAGCACCCCGACAGGGGCTGGAAACACCATATATTTT; CDR3: CASTPTGAGNTIYF
D: .; V: TRBV10-3; size: many; J: TRBJ2-5; DNA: TGTGCCTCCCGTTTCACTGACCAAGAGACCCAGTACTTC; CDR3: CASRFTDQETQYF
D: .; V: TRBV2; size: .; J: TRBJ1-1; DNA: TGTGCCAGCGGAAAAGGGGGGAACCGATATATGAACACTGAAGCTTTCTTT; CDR3: CASGKGGNRYMNTEAFF
D: .; V: TRBV10-3; size: many; J: TRBJ2-5; DNA: TGTGCCATCACCTACGGTCAGGGAGAGACCCAGTACTTC; CDR3: CAITYGQGETQYF
D: .; V: TRBV5-1; size: .; J: TRBJ2-5; DNA: TGCGCCAGCAGCTTTGGGCGACAGCAAGAGACCCAGTACTTC; CDR3: CASSFGRQQETQYF
D: TRBD1; V: TRBV27; size: .; J: TRBJ2-1; DNA: TGTGCCAGCAGGAAAACAGAATTTAACAGGGGGTTTGGGGATGAGCAGTTCTTC; CDR3: CASRKTEFNRGFGDEQFF